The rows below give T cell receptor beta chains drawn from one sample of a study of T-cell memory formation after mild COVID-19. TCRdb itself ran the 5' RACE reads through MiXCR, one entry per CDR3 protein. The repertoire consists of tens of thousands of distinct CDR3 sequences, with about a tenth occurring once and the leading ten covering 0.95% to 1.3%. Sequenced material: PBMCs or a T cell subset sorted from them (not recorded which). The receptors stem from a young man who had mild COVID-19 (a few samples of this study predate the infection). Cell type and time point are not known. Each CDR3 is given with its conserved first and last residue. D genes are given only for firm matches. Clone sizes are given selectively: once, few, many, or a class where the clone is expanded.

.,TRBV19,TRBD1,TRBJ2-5,CASSDPGTEETQYF,TGTGCCAGTAGTGATCCCGGGACAGAAGAGACCCAGTACTTC
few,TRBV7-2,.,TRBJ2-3,CASTPSGIVTDTQYF,TGTGCCAGCACCCCTTCCGGGATCGTCACAGATACGCAGTATTTT
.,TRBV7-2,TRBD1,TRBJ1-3,CASSLQGAGNTIYF,TGTGCCAGCAGCTTACAGGGGGCTGGAAACACCATATATTTT
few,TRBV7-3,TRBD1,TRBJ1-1,CASSNRGGLTEAFF,TGTGCCAGCAGCAACAGGGGGGGGCTCACTGAAGCTTTCTTT
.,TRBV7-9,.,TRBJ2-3,CASSPGLQNVADTRYF,TGTGCCAGCAGCCCTGGACTGCAGAACGTCGCAGATACGCGGTATTTT
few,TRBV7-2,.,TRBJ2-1,CASSLWTDYNEQFF,TGTGCCAGCAGCTTATGGACGGACTACAATGAGCAGTTCTTC
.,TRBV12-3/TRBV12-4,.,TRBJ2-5,CASSFNGETQYF,TGTGCCAGCAGTTTTAATGGAGAGACCCAGTACTTC
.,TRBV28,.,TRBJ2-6,CASRPAGSGANVLTF,TGTGCCAGCAGGCCGGCGGGCTCTGGGGCCAACGTCCTGACTTTC
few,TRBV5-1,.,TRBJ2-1,CASSLAPMYNEQFF,TGCGCCAGCAGCTTGGCCCCGATGTACAATGAGCAGTTCTTC
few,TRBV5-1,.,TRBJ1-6,CASSLAPNNSPLHF,TGCGCCAGCAGCTTGGCACCGAATAATTCACCCCTCCACTTT
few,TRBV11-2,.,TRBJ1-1,CASSHYTGKDTEAFF,TGTGCCAGCAGCCATTATACAGGGAAGGACACTGAAGCTTTCTTT
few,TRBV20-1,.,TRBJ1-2,CSARVPGGAFGYTF,TGCAGTGCTAGAGTTCCGGGGGGCGCGTTTGGCTACACCTTC
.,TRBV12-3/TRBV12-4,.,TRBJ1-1,CASRRGPGGLGAFF,TGTGCCAGCAGGAGGGGACCGGGGGGGCTGGGAGCTTTCTTT
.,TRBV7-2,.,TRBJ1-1,CASSFAVGEAAFF,TGTGCCAGCAGCTTCGCCGTTGGGGAGGCAGCTTTCTTT
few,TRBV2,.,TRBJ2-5,CASSETVPQYF,TGTGCCAGCAGTGAAACAGTGCCCCAGTACTTC
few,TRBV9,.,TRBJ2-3,CASSAGLVSTDTQYF,TGTGCCAGCAGCGCCGGCCTAGTGAGCACAGATACGCAGTATTTT
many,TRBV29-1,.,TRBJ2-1,CSVAPRFNNEQFF,TGCAGCGTTGCTCCGCGATTCAACAATGAGCAGTTCTTC
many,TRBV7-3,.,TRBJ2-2,CASSGLGEFTSAGELFF,TGTGCCAGCAGCGGTTTGGGGGAATTCACCTCCGCCGGGGAGCTGTTTTTT
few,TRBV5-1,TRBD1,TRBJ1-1,CASSMDRVVNTEAFF,TGCGCCAGCAGCATGGACAGGGTTGTGAACACTGAAGCTTTCTTT
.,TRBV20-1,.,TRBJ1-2,CSAAGRQAGGNGYTF,TGCAGCGCAGCGGGAAGACAGGCAGGAGGAAATGGCTACACCTTC
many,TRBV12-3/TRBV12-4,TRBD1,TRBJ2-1,CASSRRGQSYNEQFF,TGTGCCAGCAGCCGCAGGGGGCAGTCCTACAATGAGCAGTTCTTC
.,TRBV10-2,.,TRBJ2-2,CASMGTGELFF,TGCGCCAGCATGGGGACCGGGGAGCTGTTTTTT
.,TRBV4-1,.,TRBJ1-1,CASSQEGWADAEAFF,TGCGCCAGCAGCCAAGAAGGGTGGGCCGACGCTGAAGCTTTCTTT
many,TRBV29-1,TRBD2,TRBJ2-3,CSVGLAGADTQYF,TGCAGCGTCGGACTAGCGGGGGCAGATACGCAGTATTTT
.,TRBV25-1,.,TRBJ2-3,CASSAHVGGGQDTQYF,TGTGCCAGCAGTGCCCATGTAGGGGGGGGGCAAGATACGCAGTATTTT
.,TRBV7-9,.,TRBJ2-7,CASSIQGSYEQYF,TGTGCCAGCAGCATACAGGGTTCCTACGAGCAGTACTTC
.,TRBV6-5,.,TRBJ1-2,CASGVGRWYGYTF,TGTGCCAGCGGGGTGGGGAGGTGGTATGGCTACACCTTC
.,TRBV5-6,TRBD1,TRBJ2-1,CASSSRDRGYEQFF,TGTGCCAGCAGCTCCCGGGACAGGGGGTATGAGCAGTTCTTC
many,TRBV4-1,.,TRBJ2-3,CASSQADSTDTQYF,TGCGCCAGCAGCCAAGCCGATAGCACAGATACGCAGTATTTT
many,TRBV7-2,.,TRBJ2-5,CASSPLWGSAKTQYF,TGTGCCAGCAGTCCTCTCTGGGGCAGCGCGAAGACCCAGTACTTC
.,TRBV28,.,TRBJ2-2,CASSLVQGHGELFF,TGTGCCAGCAGTTTGGTACAGGGTCACGGGGAGCTGTTTTTT
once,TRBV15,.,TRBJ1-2,CATSRGSDGYTF,TGTGCCACCAGCAGAGGGTCGGATGGCTACACCTTC